This TCR beta chain is from a study of blood T cell repertoires in COVID-19. Turning to the study itself: In each case, the material was cDNA or gDNA derived from T cells, B-cell-depleted T cells, or PBMCs.

This CDR3 is built from 16 residues. Between the trimmed V and J ends, which lost 1 base and 0 bases, there was a span of 12 bases. The germline V gene encodes CDR1 SGHNT and CDR2 YENEEA. Only in-frame clones appear in the TCRdb table, and some are missing; sequencing was by immunoSEQ multiplex PCR. The sample has about 86,000 clones; roughly 88% are singletons. This TCR derives from a woman older than 75 with active or convalescent COVID-19. Sequencing was done on a sample of peripheral blood. V is TRBV11-3 and J is TRBJ1-2; D unclear. The CDR3 DNA is TGTGCCAGCAGCTTAGTAACCGGCGGTCCTAACTATGGCTACACCTTC. Residues: CASSLVTGGPNYGYTF.